Listed below are T cell receptor beta chains from one sample, sequenced in a study of blood T cells in healthy people across ages. One entry per CDR3 protein results from TCRdb running MiXCR on the 5' RACE reads. The profile covers fewer than 900,000 distinct CDR3 sequences, with around 40% appearing a single time and more than 20% taken by the ten largest. Source material: blood. Every receptor here comes from a woman aged 55-75 years in good health. Both conserved end residues are part of each CDR3. The D gene is left open where the match is weak. Some rows mark clone size as missing; the rest say once, few, many or name a class of expanded clone.

.,TRBV12-3/TRBV12-4,TRBJ1-1,.,13,CASSMSKNTEAFF,TGTGCCAGCAGCATGAGCAAGAACACTGAAGCTTTCTTT
.,TRBV12-3/TRBV12-4,TRBJ1-5,.,15,CASSLRDSSNQPQHF,TGTGCCAGCAGTCTACGGGACTCCAGCAATCAGCCCCAGCATTTT
few,TRBV7-2,TRBJ2-7,TRBD2,15,CASSPRAGLVGERYF,TGTGCCAGCAGCCCCCGCGCGGGACTAGTCGGCGAGCGGTACTTC
few,TRBV27,TRBJ1-2,.,15,CASSVTPGVDYGYTF,TGTGCCAGCAGTGTAACGCCAGGGGTTGACTATGGCTACACCTTC
.,TRBV7-3,TRBJ2-5,TRBD2,16,CASSPGLAGALETQYF,TGTGCCAGCAGCCCAGGACTAGCGGGGGCCTTAGAGACCCAGTACTTC
many,TRBV20-1,TRBJ2-4,.,14,CSARAGWTKNIQYF,TGCAGTGCTAGGGCAGGGTGGACCAAAAACATTCAGTACTTC
few,TRBV5-1,TRBJ2-1,.,13,CASSTPTGNEQFF,TGCGCCAGCAGCACACCCACAGGGAATGAGCAGTTCTTC
.,TRBV18,TRBJ2-5,TRBD1,15,CASSPLDRASNEQYF,TGTGCCAGCTCACCACTGGACAGGGCTTCCAATGAGCAGTACTTC
many,TRBV6-2/TRBV6-3,TRBJ2-3,TRBD2,19,CASSYSMAWTGGTADTQYF,TGTGCCAGCAGTTACTCGATGGCATGGACGGGAGGTACCGCAGATACGCAGTATTTT
few,TRBV6-5,TRBJ2-5,TRBD1,16,CASSLTGGEIGETQYF,TGTGCCAGCAGCTTGACAGGGGGCGAGATTGGAGAGACCCAGTACTTC
.,TRBV15,TRBJ2-5,TRBD1,16,CATNKPEGAGWETQYF,TGTGCCACCAACAAACCTGAGGGGGCTGGGTGGGAGACCCAGTACTTC
few,TRBV5-1,TRBJ1-4,TRBD1,16,CASSLGQGARSEKLFF,TGCGCCAGCAGCTTGGGACAGGGGGCCCGGAGTGAAAAACTGTTTTTT
.,TRBV20-1,TRBJ2-2,.,16,CSARDRGWRSTGELFF,TGCAGTGCTAGAGATAGGGGCTGGCGCTCCACCGGGGAGCTGTTTTTT
.,TRBV3-1,TRBJ2-5,.,15,CASSQRAQDQETQYF,TGTGCCAGCAGCCAAAGGGCACAGGACCAAGAGACCCAGTACTTC
.,TRBV15,TRBJ2-5,TRBD2,17,CATSREGVSGNLNEQYF,TGTGCCACCAGCAGAGAAGGGGTGAGCGGGAATCTCAATGAGCAGTACTTC
.,TRBV7-2,TRBJ2-5,.,17,CASSRQWGRGIGETQYF,TGTGCCAGCAGCCGCCAATGGGGGCGGGGGATTGGGGAGACCCAGTACTTC
.,TRBV5-5,TRBJ1-1,.,15,CASLETGGINTEAFF,TGTGCCAGCCTGGAGACGGGCGGCATCAACACTGAAGCTTTCTTT
few,TRBV20-1,TRBJ1-2,.,13,CSARDPGGYGYTF,TGCAGTGCTAGAGATCCAGGAGGCTATGGCTACACCTTC
.,TRBV28,TRBJ2-1,TRBD2,14,CASSLSSGIYEQFF,TGTGCCAGCAGTCTTAGTAGCGGGATATATGAGCAGTTCTTC
few,TRBV3-1,TRBJ2-3,.,14,CASRERGGGDTQYF,TGTGCCAGCAGGGAGAGAGGGGGAGGAGATACGCAGTATTTT
.,TRBV29-1,TRBJ2-1,TRBD2,13,CSSALGGGNEQFF,TGCAGCTCCGCCCTCGGGGGGGGGAATGAGCAGTTCTTC
.,TRBV20-1,TRBJ1-4,.,14,CSAAGDATNEKLFF,TGCAGTGCTGCAGGAGATGCAACTAATGAAAAACTGTTTTTT
few,TRBV6-5,TRBJ2-6,TRBD1,18,CASSFSGTAFSGANVLTF,TGTGCCAGCAGTTTCTCCGGGACAGCCTTCTCTGGGGCCAACGTCCTGACTTTC
many,TRBV18,TRBJ2-1,TRBD2,15,CASSPLAGGGNEQFF,TGTGCCAGCTCACCCCTAGCGGGAGGGGGCAATGAGCAGTTCTTC
.,TRBV5-5,TRBJ1-5,.,15,CASSWTEGSNQPQHF,TGTGCCAGCAGCTGGACAGAGGGTAGCAATCAGCCCCAGCATTTT
few,TRBV6-2/TRBV6-3,TRBJ2-1,.,16,CASSQWGYFSYNEQFF,TGTGCCAGCAGTCAATGGGGGTACTTCTCCTACAATGAGCAGTTCTTC
.,TRBV6-1,TRBJ1-5,.,11,CASSDSQPQHF,TGTGCCAGCAGTGACAGTCAGCCCCAGCATTTT
.,TRBV30,TRBJ1-2,TRBD1,14,CAWSVLTGGSGYTF,TGTGCCTGGAGTGTATTAACAGGGGGCAGCGGCTACACCTTC
.,TRBV4-1,TRBJ2-3,TRBD2,15,CASSQGPSGGDTQYF,TGCGCCAGCAGCCAAGGTCCTAGCGGGGGAGATACGCAGTATTTT
.,TRBV27,TRBJ2-7,TRBD2,12,CVSSLTGGEQYF,TGTGTCAGCAGTCTGACGGGGGGCGAGCAGTACTTC
few,TRBV3-1,TRBJ2-4,.,16,CASRQGDHRAKNIQYF,TGTGCCAGCAGGCAGGGAGACCATCGCGCCAAAAACATTCAGTACTTC
.,TRBV18,TRBJ1-1,.,14,CASSGGSSDTEAFF,TGTGCCAGCTCAGGAGGGTCCAGCGACACTGAAGCTTTCTTT
.,TRBV21-1,TRBJ2-5,.,15,CASSKLQTFQETQYF,TGTGCCAGCAGCAAGCTACAGACCTTCCAAGAGACCCAGTACTTC
.,TRBV12-3/TRBV12-4,TRBJ2-5,TRBD2,17,CASSLLAGGAPGETQYF,TGTGCCAGCAGTTTATTGGCGGGGGGGGCCCCGGGTGAGACCCAGTACTTC
.,TRBV28,TRBJ2-7,.,16,CASSSPGHLSSYEQYF,TGTGCCAGCAGTTCTCCCGGCCACTTAAGCTCCTACGAGCAGTACTTC
few,TRBV12-3/TRBV12-4,TRBJ1-4,.,15,CASSHTEGRDEKLFF,TGTGCCAGCAGTCATACAGAGGGGCGGGATGAAAAACTGTTTTTT
.,TRBV7-2,TRBJ2-3,.,20,CASSLVWVGQGKDNSDTQYF,TGTGCCAGCAGCTTAGTATGGGTGGGTCAGGGGAAGGACAATTCAGATACGCAGTATTTT